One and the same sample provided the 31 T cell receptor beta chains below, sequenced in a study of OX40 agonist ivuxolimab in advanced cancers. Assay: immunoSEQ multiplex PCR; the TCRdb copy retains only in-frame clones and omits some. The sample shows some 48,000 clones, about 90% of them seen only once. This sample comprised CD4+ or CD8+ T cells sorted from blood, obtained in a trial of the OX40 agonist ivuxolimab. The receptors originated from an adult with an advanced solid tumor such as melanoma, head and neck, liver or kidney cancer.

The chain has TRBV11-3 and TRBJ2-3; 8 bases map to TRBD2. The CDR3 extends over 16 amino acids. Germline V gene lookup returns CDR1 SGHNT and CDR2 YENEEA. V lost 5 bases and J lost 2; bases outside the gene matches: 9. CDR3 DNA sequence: TGTGCCAGCAGCCTATCCTTAGCGGGGCCCACAGATACGCAGTATTTT. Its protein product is CASSLSLAGPTDTQYF.

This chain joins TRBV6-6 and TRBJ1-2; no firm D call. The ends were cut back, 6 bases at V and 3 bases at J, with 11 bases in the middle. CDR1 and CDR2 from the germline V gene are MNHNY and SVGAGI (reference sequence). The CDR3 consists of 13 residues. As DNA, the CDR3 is TGTGCCAGCAGGATCCAGGCCGACTATGGCTACACCTTC. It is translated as CASRIQADYGYTF.

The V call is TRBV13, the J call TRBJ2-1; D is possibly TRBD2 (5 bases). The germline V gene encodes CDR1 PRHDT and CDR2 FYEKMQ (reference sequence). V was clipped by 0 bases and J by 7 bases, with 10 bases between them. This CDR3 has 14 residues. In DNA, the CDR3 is TGTGCCAGCAGCTTAGGCCACAGACTAAATGAGCAGTTCTTC. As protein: CASSLGHRLNEQFF.

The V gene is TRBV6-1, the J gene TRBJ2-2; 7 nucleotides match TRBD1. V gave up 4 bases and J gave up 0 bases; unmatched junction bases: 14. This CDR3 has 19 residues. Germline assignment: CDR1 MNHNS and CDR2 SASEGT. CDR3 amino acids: CASSGRDSATNANTGELFF. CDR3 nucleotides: TGTGCCAGCAGTGGACGGGACAGCGCGACTAATGCGAACACCGGGGAGCTGTTTTTT.

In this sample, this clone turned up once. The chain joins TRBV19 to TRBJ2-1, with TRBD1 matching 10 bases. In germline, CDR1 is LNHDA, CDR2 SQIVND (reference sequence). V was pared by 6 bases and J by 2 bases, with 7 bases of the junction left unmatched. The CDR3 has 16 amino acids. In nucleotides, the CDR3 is TGTGCCAGTAGCCCGGGACAGGGGTCAGCCTACAATGAGCAGTTCTTC. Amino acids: CASSPGQGSAYNEQFF.

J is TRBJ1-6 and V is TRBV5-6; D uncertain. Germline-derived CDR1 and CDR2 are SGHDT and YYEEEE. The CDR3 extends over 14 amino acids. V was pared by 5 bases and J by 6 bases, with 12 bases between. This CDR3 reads CASSREVTNSPLHF. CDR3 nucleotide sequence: TGTGCCAGCAGTCGGGAAGTTACTAATTCACCCCTCCACTTT.

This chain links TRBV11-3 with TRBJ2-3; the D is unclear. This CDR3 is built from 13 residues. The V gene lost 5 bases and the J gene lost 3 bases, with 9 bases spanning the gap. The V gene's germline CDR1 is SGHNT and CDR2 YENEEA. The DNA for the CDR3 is TGTGCCAGCAGCGAAACAGTGACAGATACGCAGTATTTT. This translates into CASSETVTDTQYF.

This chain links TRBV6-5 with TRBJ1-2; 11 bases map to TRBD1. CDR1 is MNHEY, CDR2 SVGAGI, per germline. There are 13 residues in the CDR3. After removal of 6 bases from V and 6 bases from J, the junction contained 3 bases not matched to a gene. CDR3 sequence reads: CASSRDRGNGYTF. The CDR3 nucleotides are TGTGCCAGCAGCAGGGACAGGGGGAATGGCTACACCTTC.

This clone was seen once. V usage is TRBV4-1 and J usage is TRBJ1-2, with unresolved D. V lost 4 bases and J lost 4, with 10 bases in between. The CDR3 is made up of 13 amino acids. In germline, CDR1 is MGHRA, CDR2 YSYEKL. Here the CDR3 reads CASSPRELYGYTF. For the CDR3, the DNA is TGCGCCAGCAGCCCCCGGGAGCTCTATGGCTACACCTTC.

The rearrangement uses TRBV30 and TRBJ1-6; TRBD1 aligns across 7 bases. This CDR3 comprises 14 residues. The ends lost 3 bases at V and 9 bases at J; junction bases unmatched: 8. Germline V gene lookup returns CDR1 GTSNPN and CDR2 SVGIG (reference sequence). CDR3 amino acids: CAWRGDSVGSPLHF. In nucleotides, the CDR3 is TGTGCCTGGAGGGGGGACAGCGTGGGTTCACCCCTCCACTTT.

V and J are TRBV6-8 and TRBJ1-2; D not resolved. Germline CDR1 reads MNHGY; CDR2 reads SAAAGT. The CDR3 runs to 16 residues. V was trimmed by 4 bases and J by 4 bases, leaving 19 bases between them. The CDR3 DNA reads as TGTGCCAGCAGTTGTCATACACGCTCTAGAACCTATGGCTACACCTTC. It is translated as CASSCHTRSRTYGYTF.

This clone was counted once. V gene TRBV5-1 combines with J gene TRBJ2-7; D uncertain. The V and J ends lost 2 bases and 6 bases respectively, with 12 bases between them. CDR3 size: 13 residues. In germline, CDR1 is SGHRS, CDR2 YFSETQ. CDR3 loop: CASSLYPGSEQYV. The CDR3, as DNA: TGCGCCAGCAGCTTATATCCAGGATCCGAGCAGTACGTC.

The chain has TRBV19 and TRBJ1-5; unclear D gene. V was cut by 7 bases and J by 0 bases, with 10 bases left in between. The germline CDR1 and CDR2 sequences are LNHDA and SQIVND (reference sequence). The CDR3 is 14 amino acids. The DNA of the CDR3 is TGTGCCAGTAAATTCGGGATTAGCAATCAGCCCCAGCATTTT. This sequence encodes CASKFGISNQPQHF.

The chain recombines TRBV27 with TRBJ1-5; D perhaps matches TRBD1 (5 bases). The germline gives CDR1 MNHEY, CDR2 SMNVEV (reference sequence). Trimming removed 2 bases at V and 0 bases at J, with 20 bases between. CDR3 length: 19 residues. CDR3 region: CASSLPGLTSPFSNQPQHF. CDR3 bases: TGTGCCAGCAGTTTACCGGGACTAACCTCACCCTTTAGCAATCAGCCCCAGCATTTT.

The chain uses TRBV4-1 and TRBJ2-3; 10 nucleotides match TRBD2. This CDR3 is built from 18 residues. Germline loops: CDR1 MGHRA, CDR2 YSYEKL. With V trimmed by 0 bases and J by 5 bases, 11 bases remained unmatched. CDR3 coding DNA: TGCGCCAGCAGCCAAGATTACAGCGGGGGGGCCGAGTTAGATACGCAGTATTTT. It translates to CASSQDYSGGAELDTQYF.

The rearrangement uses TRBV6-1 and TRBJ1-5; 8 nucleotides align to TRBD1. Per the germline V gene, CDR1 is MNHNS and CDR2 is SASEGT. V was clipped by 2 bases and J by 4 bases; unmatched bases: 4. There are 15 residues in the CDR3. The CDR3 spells CASSEWTGSNQPQHF. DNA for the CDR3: TGTGCCAGCAGTGAATGGACAGGGAGTAATCAGCCCCAGCATTTT.

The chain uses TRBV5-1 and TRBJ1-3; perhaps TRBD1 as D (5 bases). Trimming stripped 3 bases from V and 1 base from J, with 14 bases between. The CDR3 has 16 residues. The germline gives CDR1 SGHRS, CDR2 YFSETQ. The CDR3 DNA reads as TGCGCCAGCAGCTCGAGGGACGGTACGTCTGGAAACACCATATATTTT. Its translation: CASSSRDGTSGNTIYF.

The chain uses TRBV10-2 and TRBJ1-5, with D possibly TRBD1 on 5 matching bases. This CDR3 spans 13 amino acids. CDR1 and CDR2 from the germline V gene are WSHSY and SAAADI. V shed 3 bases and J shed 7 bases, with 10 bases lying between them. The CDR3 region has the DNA TGCGCCAGCAGTGAAATGGGGCGCCAGCCCCAGCATTTT. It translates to CASSEMGRQPQHF.

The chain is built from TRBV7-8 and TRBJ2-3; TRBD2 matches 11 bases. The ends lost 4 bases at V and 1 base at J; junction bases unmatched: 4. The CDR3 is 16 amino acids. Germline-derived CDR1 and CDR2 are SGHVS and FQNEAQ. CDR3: CASSSTLAGGTDTQYF. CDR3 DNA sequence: TGTGCCAGCAGCTCCACACTAGCGGGAGGCACAGATACGCAGTATTTT.

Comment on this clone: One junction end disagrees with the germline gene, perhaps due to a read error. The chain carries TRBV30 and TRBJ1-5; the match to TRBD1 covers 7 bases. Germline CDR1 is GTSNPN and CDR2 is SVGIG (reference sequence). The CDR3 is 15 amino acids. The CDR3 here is CAWRVDRVQNRPQHF. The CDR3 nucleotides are TGTGCCTGGAGGGTTGACAGGGTCCAAAATCGGCCCCAGCATTTT.

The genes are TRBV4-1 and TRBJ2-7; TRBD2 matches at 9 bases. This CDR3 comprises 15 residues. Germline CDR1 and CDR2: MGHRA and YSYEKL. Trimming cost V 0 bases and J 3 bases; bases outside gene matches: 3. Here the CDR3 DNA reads TGCGCCAGCAGCCAAGAATTTAGCGGGGGCTACGAGCAGTACGTC. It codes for CASSQEFSGGYEQYV.

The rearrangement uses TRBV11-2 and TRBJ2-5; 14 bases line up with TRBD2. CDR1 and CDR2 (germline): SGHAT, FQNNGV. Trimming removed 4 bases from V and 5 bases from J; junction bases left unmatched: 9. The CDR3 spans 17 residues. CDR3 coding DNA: TGTGCCAGCAGCTCGACTAGCGGGGGGGAAGCTCAGGAGACCCAGTACTTC. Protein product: CASSSTSGGEAQETQYF.

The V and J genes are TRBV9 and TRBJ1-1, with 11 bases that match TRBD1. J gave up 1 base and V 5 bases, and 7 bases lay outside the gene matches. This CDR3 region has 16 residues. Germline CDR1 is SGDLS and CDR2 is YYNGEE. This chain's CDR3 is CASRAGTGGTNTEAFF. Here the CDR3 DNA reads TGTGCCAGCAGGGCCGGGACAGGGGGGACGAACACTGAAGCTTTCTTT.

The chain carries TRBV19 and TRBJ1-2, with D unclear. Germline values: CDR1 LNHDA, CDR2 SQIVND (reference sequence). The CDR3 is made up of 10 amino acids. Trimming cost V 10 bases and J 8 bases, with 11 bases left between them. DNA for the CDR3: TGTGCCACCCGTCATCTCGGCTACACCTTC. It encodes CATRHLGYTF.

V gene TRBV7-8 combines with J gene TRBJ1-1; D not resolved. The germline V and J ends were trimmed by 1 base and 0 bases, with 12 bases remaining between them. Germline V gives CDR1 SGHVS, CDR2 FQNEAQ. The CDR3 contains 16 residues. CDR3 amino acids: CASSLERATLNTEAFF. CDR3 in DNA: TGTGCCAGCAGCTTAGAGAGGGCTACCCTGAACACTGAAGCTTTCTTT.

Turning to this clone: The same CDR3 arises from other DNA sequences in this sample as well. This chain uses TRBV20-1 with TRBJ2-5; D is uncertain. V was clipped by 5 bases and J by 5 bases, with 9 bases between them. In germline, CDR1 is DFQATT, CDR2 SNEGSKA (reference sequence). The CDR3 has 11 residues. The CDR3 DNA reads TGCAGTGCTGATCCCGGGGAGACCCAGTACTTC. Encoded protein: CSADPGETQYF.

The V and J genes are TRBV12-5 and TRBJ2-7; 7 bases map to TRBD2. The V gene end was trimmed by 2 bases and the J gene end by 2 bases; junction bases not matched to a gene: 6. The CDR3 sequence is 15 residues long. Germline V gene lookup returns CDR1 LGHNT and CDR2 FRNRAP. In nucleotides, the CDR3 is TGTGCTAGTGGTTTGATCAGGGAGGGACCCTACGAGCAGTACTTC. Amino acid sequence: CASGLIREGPYEQYF.

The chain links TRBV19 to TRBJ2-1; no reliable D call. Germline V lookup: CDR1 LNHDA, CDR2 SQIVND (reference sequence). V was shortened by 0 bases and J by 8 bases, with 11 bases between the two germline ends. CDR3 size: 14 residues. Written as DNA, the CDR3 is TGTGCCAGTAGTATAGATTTGGAGTTCGATGAGCAGTTCTTC. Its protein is CASSIDLEFDEQFF. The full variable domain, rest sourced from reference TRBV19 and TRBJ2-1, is DGGITQSPKYLFRKEGQNVTLSCEQNLNHDAMYWYRQDPGQGLRLIYYSQIVNDFQKGDIAEGYSVSREKKESFPLTVTSAQKNPTAFYLCASSIDLEFDEQFFGPGTRLTVL.

The CDR3 reads CASSVWGVNTDTQYF. The CDR3 DNA sequence: TGTGCCAGCAGCGTTTGGGGGGTAAACACAGATACGCAGTATTTT. This chain connects TRBV9 to TRBJ2-3; TRBD2 might be the D (6 bases). The CDR3 consists of 15 residues. V shed 2 bases and J shed 2 bases, with 12 bases lying between them. The germline V gene has CDR1 SGDLS and CDR2 YYNGEE.

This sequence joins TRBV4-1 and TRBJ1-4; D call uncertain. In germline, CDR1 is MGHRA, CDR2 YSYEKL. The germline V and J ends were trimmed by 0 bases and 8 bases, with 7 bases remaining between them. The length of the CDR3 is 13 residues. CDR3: CASSQDSEEKLFF. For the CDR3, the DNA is TGCGCCAGCAGCCAAGATAGTGAGGAAAAACTGTTTTTT.

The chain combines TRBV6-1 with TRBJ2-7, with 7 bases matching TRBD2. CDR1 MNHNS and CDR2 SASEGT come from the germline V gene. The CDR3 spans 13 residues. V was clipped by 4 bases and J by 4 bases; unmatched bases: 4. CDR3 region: CASSVFGGYEQYV. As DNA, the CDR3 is TGTGCCAGCAGTGTTTTCGGGGGGTACGAGCAGTACGTC.